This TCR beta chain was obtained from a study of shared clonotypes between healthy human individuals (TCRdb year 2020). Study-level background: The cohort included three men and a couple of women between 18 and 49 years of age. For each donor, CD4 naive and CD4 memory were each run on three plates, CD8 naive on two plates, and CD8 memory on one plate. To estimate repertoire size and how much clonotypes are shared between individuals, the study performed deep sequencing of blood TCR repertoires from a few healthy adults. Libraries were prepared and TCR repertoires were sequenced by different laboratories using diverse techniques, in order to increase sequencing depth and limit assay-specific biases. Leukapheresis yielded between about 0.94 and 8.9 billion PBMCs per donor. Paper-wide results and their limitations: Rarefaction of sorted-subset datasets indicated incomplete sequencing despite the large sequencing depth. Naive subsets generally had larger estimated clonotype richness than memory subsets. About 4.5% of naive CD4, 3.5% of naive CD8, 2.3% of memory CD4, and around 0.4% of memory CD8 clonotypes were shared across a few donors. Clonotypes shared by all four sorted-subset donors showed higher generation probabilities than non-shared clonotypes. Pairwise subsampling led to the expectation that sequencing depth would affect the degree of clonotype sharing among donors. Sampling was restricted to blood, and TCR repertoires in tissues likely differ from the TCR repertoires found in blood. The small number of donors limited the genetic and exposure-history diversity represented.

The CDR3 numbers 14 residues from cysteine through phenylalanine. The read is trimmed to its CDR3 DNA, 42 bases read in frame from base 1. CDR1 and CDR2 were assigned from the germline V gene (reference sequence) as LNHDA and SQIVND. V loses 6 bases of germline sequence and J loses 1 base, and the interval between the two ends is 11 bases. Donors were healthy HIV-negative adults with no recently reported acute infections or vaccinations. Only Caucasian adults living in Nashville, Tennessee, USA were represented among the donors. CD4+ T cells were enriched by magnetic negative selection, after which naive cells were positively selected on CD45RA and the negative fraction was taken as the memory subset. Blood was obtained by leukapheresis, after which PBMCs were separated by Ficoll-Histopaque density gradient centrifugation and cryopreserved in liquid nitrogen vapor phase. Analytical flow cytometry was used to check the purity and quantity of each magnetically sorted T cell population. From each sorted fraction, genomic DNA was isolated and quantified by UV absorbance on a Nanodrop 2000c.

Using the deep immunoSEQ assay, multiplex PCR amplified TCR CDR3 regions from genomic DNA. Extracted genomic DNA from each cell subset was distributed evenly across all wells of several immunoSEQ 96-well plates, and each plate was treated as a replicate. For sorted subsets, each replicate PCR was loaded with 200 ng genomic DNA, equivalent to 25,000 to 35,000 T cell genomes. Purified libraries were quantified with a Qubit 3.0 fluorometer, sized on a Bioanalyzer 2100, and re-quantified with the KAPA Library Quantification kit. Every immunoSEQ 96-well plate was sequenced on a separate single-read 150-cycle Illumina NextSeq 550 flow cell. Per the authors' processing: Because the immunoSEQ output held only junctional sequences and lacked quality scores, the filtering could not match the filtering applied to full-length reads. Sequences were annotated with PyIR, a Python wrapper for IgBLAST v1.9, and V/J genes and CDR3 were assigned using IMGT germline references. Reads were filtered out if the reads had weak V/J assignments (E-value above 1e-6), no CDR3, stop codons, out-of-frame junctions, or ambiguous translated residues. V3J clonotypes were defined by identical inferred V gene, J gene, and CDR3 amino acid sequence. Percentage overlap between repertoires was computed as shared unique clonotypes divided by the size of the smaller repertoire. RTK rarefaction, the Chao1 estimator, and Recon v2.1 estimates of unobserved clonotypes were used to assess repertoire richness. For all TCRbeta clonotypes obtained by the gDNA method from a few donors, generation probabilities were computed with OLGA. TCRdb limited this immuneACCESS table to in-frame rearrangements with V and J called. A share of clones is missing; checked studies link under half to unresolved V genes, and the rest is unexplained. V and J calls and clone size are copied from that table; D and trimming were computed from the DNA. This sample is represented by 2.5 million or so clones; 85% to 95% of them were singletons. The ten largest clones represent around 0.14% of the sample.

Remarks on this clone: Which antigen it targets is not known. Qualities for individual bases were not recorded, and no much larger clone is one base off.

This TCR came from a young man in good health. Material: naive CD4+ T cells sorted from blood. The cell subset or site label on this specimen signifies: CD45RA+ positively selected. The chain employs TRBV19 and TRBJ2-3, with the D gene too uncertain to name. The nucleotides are TGTGCCAGTAGGCTAGAGTGGGGCACAGATACGCAGTATTTT. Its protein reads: CASRLEWGTDTQYF.